Sequencing of this T cell receptor beta chain was carried out in a study of cytomegalovirus exposure and HLA in healthy donors. PCR amplification relied on 60 Vbeta primers (plus 13 Jbeta primers). Sequencing was performed with immunoSEQ multiplex PCR; in TCRdb, only in-frame clones are kept and a portion is missing. Found here are fewer than 250,000 clones, 87% of them singletons; the top ten hold about 1%. The CDR3 length is 14 residues. V lost 3 bases, J lost 4 bases, and 1 base stayed unmatched. In germline, CDR1 is MNHNY, CDR2 SVGAGI (reference sequence). Sequenced sample: PBMCs. The receptor was isolated from a boy aged 2 to 10 in good health and CMV-seronegative. The gene calls are TRBV6-6 and TRBJ2-2; 8 nucleotides line up with TRBD2. The CDR3 sequence is CASSYREGTGELFF. CDR3 coding DNA: TGTGCCAGCAGTTATCGGGAGGGCACCGGGGAGCTGTTTTTT.